This passage covers 6 T cell receptor beta chains from one sample sequenced in a study of shared T cell receptors in the human thymus. Using immunoSEQ multiplex PCR, the repertoire was profiled, and TCRdb retains in-frame clones only, with some absent. The sample contains about 500,000 clones, about 80% of which appear only once. The same data also contributed to another study, on human thymus T cells.

The material sequenced was thymocytes. The origin of the receptors is a boy in the first two years of life with a congenital heart defect.

The chain links TRBV2 to TRBJ2-5, with 9 nucleotides matching TRBD2. V lost 6 bases, J lost 4 bases, and 9 bases stayed unmatched. The CDR3 is made up of 15 amino acids. CDR1 is SNHLY and CDR2 is FYNNEI in the germline V gene. The CDR3 reads CASRPGTSRRETQYF. As DNA, the CDR3 is TGTGCCAGCAGACCCGGGACTAGCCGTAGAGAGACCCAGTACTTC.

V and J are TRBV2 and TRBJ2-5, with 7 bases identical to TRBD2. With 1 base clipped from V and 5 bases from J, the junction kept 4 bases outside the gene matches. Germline CDR1 and CDR2: SNHLY and FYNNEI. The CDR3 contains 14 residues. CDR3 sequence: CASSEGEGHETQYF. The CDR3 DNA sequence: TGTGCCAGCAGTGAAGGGGAGGGCCATGAGACCCAGTACTTC.

This clone showed up just once. The genes are TRBV12-5 and TRBJ2-3, with D hard to call. Germline V gives CDR1 LGHNT, CDR2 FRNRAP. The CDR3 totals 11 residues. V lost 4 bases, J lost 5 bases, and 4 bases lay in between. The CDR3 is CASGYRDTQYF. CDR3 nucleotides: TGTGCTAGTGGTTACAGAGATACGCAGTATTTT.

This clone has only a few counts. V gene TRBV7-6 combines with J gene TRBJ1-3; 8 bases align to TRBD1. V shed 4 bases and J 0 bases; nucleotides not matched to a gene: 11. Germline CDR1 SGHVS, CDR2 FNYEAQ. The CDR3 is 18 residues long. The CDR3 nucleotides read TGTGCCAGCAGCTCGGACAGGGCGCTACCCTCCTCTGGAAACACCATATATTTT. This sequence encodes CASSSDRALPSSGNTIYF. The complete variable domain, with remaining parts taken from reference TRBV7-6 and TRBJ1-3, reads GAGVSQSPRYKVTKRGQDVALRCDPISGHVSLYWYRQALGQGPEFLTYFNYEAQQDKSGLPNDRFSAERPEGSISTLTIQRTEQRDSAMYRCASSSDRALPSSGNTIYFGEGSWLTVV.

The chain is built from TRBV5-1 and TRBJ1-1, with D perhaps TRBD1 (6 bases). Germline V CDR1 and CDR2: SGHRS, YFSETQ. The CDR3 totals 14 residues. Trimming stripped 4 bases from V and 1 base from J, with 11 bases between. CDR3 nucleotides: TGCGCCAGCAGCCCGGGCAGGGGGAACACTGAAGCTTTCTTT. Amino acid sequence: CASSPGRGNTEAFF.

This clone came up a few times. J is TRBJ2-7 and V is TRBV27; D unresolved. The germline V and J ends were trimmed by 5 bases and 2 bases, with 10 bases remaining between them. The CDR3 covers 13 residues. CDR1 MNHEY and CDR2 SMNVEV come from the germline V gene (reference sequence). CDR3 region: CASSASIPYEQYF. The CDR3 DNA reads TGTGCCAGCAGTGCGTCCATTCCCTACGAGCAGTACTTC.